One and the same sample provided the 25 T cell receptor beta chains below, sequenced in a study of T-cell memory formation after mild COVID-19. TCRdb processed the 5' RACE reads anew with MiXCR; each CDR3 protein has one entry. The sample holds almost 550,000 distinct CDR3 sequences, roughly 20% seen once. Sequenced material: PBMCs or a T cell subset sorted from them (not recorded which). The source of these receptors is an adult woman who had mild COVID-19 (a few samples of this study predate the infection). Cell type and time point are not known.

This rearrangement joins TRBV7-2 to TRBJ2-1; tentative D call: TRBD1 (6 bases). Trimming cost V 5 bases and J 7 bases, with 18 bases left between them. The CDR3 is made up of 15 amino acids. Germline CDR1 and CDR2: SGHTA and FQGNSA. The CDR3 reads CASSPPVGQRNEQFF. The DNA of the CDR3 is TGTGCCAGCAGCCCCCCCGTAGGACAGAGAAATGAGCAGTTCTTC.

This clonotype was seen a few times. The rearrangement uses TRBV2 and TRBJ2-7; 11 nucleotides line up with TRBD1. J lost 4 bases, V lost 3 bases, and 2 bases had no gene match. The CDR3 is 14 amino acids. The germline gives CDR1 SNHLY, CDR2 FYNNEI. The DNA for the CDR3 is TGTGCCAGCAGTGAGGACAGGGGGCTATACGAGCAGTACTTC. It specifies CASSEDRGLYEQYF. Using reference TRBV2 and TRBJ2-7 for the parts outside the CDR3, the full variable domain is EPEVTQTPSHQVTQMGQEVILRCVPISNHLYFYWYRQILGQKVEFLVSFYNNEISEKSEIFDDQFSVERPDGSNFTLKIRSTKLEDSAMYFCASSEDRGLYEQYFGPGTRLTVT.

CDR3 loop: CASSPGTSGGSTGQYF. The CDR3 DNA sequence: TGTGCCAGCAGCCCGGGGACTAGCGGGGGGTCAACAGGCCAGTACTTC. The rearrangement joins TRBV11-2 to TRBJ2-5; 15 bases line up with TRBD2. Losses at the gene ends were 5 bases for V and 10 bases for J; bases not matched to a gene: 11. The CDR3 covers 16 residues. Germline CDR1 SGHAT, CDR2 FQNNGV.

This clonotype was seen a few times. The chain employs TRBV5-1 and TRBJ2-7; tentatively, D is TRBD1 or TRBD2 (5 bases each). The germline V gene encodes CDR1 SGHRS and CDR2 YFSETQ. The CDR3 runs to 14 residues. The CDR3 loop is CATREGTANYEQYF. Written as DNA, the CDR3 is TGCGCAACACGAGAGGGGACGGCGAATTACGAGCAGTACTTC.

V usage is TRBV5-5 and J usage is TRBJ2-7; D possibly corresponds to TRBD2 (5 bases). CDR1 and CDR2 (germline): SGHKS, YYEKEE (reference sequence). The CDR3 contains 13 residues. Trimming pared 0 bases from V and 5 bases from J, leaving 9 bases between. CDR3 bases: TGTGCCAGCAGCTTGGAGAGGGCCGACGAGCAGTACTTC. This codes for CASSLERADEQYF.

This CDR3 reads CASSVGDSHTGELFF. Written as DNA, the CDR3 is TGTGCCAGCAGCGTCGGGGACAGCCACACCGGGGAGCTGTTTTTT. This chain uses TRBV9 with TRBJ2-2; 7 bases map to TRBD1. CDR1 and CDR2 from the germline V gene are SGDLS and YYNGEE. This CDR3 spans 15 amino acids. Trimming removed 2 bases from V and 3 bases from J; junction bases left unmatched: 4.

This clonotype was counted between two and nine times. The CDR3 region is CASRRQGGTEAFF. CDR3 DNA sequence: TGTGCCAGCAGAAGACAGGGGGGGACTGAAGCTTTCTTT. The genes are TRBV25-1 and TRBJ1-1; 9 bases map to TRBD1. The CDR3 has 13 amino acids. Germline CDR1 reads MGHDK; CDR2 reads SYGVNS. V lost 6 bases and J lost 5; bases outside the gene matches: 4.

The chain has TRBV7-9 and TRBJ1-5; D remains ambiguous. Germline CDR1 SEHNR, CDR2 FQNEAQ (reference sequence). The CDR3 spans 13 residues. The V end was cut by 5 bases, the J end by 4 bases, with 9 bases between. As DNA, the CDR3 is TGTGCCAGCAGCCGCGACGGTAATCAGCCCCAGCATTTT. Its translation: CASSRDGNQPQHF.

The chain couples TRBV6-5 to TRBJ1-3, with D unclear. There are 13 residues in the CDR3. The V gene lost 8 bases and the J gene lost 1 base, with 9 bases spanning the gap. Germline lookup yields CDR1 MNHEY and CDR2 SVGAGI. CDR3 DNA: TGTGCCAGCGCGTCGCGATCTGGAAACACCATATATTTT. It codes for CASASRSGNTIYF.

This chain links TRBV4-1 with TRBJ1-5; 7 bases are a match to TRBD1. The ends lost 3 bases at V and 5 bases at J; junction bases unmatched: 7. The CDR3 length is 15 residues. CDR1 and CDR2 (germline): MGHRA, YSYEKL. CDR3 region: CASSHVGTDYQPQHF. The CDR3 region has the DNA TGCGCCAGCAGCCACGTAGGGACAGATTATCAGCCCCAGCATTTT.

The chain employs TRBV12-3 or TRBV12-4 and TRBJ1-1, with a tentative D call TRBD1 (5 bases). Trimming took off 2 bases at V and 1 base at J, with 11 bases between the two ends. This CDR3 spans 15 amino acids. CDR3 residues: CASSLRQLGNTEAFF. As DNA, the CDR3 is TGTGCCAGCAGTTTAAGACAGTTGGGGAACACTGAAGCTTTCTTT.

This clonotype was detected a few times. The chain is built from TRBV7-3 and TRBJ1-2, with 9 positions matching TRBD1. V shed 5 bases and J 8 bases; nucleotides not matched to a gene: 9. Germline loops: CDR1 SGHTA, CDR2 FQGTGA. The CDR3 runs to 14 residues. The DNA for the CDR3 is TGTGCCAGCAGCCCCCAGGGACAGGGTCGAGGCTACACCTTC. This codes for CASSPQGQGRGYTF.

V and J are TRBV6-5 and TRBJ1-2; D call uncertain. CDR3 length: 12 amino acids. Trimming removed 6 bases from V and 6 bases from J, with 11 bases in between. Germline-derived CDR1 and CDR2 are MNHEY and SVGAGI. CDR3 region: CASRGVINGYTF. The CDR3 coding sequence is TGTGCCAGCAGGGGAGTAATAAATGGCTACACCTTC.

The chain uses TRBV4-1 and TRBJ2-7; possible D gene TRBD1, 6 bases. The ends were cut back, 8 bases at V and 3 bases at J, with 14 bases in the middle. The V gene's germline CDR1 is MGHRA and CDR2 YSYEKL. The CDR3 extends over 13 amino acids. CDR3 residues: CASQPRGSYEQYF. The CDR3 region has the DNA TGCGCCAGCCAACCCAGGGGCAGCTACGAGCAGTACTTC.

This clonotype appeared a few times. This chain joins TRBV4-3 and TRBJ2-3; 8 nucleotides match TRBD2. The V gene end was trimmed by 5 bases and the J gene end by 2 bases; junction bases not matched to a gene: 6. This CDR3 comprises 15 residues. CDR1 and CDR2 (germline): LGHNA, YSLEER. CDR3 sequence reads: CASSDSGGITDTQYF. CDR3 nucleotide sequence: TGCGCCAGCAGCGACTCGGGAGGGATCACAGATACGCAGTATTTT.

V and J are TRBV12-3 or TRBV12-4 and TRBJ1-3; the D gene is possibly TRBD1 (5 bases). CDR3 length: 13 residues. V was shortened by 8 bases and J by 2 bases, with 10 bases between the two germline ends. The CDR3 coding sequence is TGTGCCAGCGGCCCGGGGCCTGGAAACACCATATATTTT. Translated: CASGPGPGNTIYF.

The chain links TRBV20-1 to TRBJ2-5; TRBD2 matches at 15 bases. Germline V gene lookup returns CDR1 DFQATT and CDR2 SNEGSKA (reference sequence). The CDR3 is 16 amino acids. V lost 5 bases, J lost 2 bases, and 6 bases stayed unmatched. The chain's CDR3 is CSALGTSGGQQETQYF. The CDR3 region has the DNA TGCAGTGCTTTAGGGACTAGCGGGGGGCAACAAGAGACCCAGTACTTC.

The chain uses TRBV5-5 and TRBJ2-1; 9 nucleotides match TRBD1. V was clipped by 3 bases and J by 3 bases; unmatched bases: 4. This CDR3 region has 15 residues. CDR1 and CDR2 (germline): SGHKS, YYEKEE (reference sequence). The CDR3 DNA reads as TGTGCCAGCAGCTCCGGGACAGGGCTCTACAATGAGCAGTTCTTC. Translated: CASSSGTGLYNEQFF.

This sequence joins TRBV7-3 and TRBJ2-1; D not certain. The CDR3 spans 13 residues. With 5 bases removed from V and 9 bases from J, the gap between germline ends came to 14 bases. CDR1 and CDR2 from the germline V gene are SGHTA and FQGTGA. CDR3 region: CASSTFLETEQFF. The DNA of the CDR3 is TGTGCCAGCAGCACCTTCCTAGAAACTGAGCAGTTCTTC.

This chain's CDR3 is CASSPGWQLNTEAFF. In nucleotides, the CDR3 is TGTGCCAGCAGCCCAGGTTGGCAGTTGAACACTGAAGCTTTCTTT. V and J are TRBV7-2 and TRBJ1-1; the D is unclear. With 5 bases removed from V and 0 bases from J, the gap between germline ends came to 13 bases. Germline loops: CDR1 SGHTA, CDR2 FQGNSA. The CDR3 has 15 amino acids.

This clonotype has more than one count but fewer than ten. V and J are TRBV5-1 and TRBJ1-4; D is unclear. The V gene's germline CDR1 is SGHRS and CDR2 YFSETQ. V was pared by 5 bases and J by 0 bases, with 8 bases between. The CDR3 length is 14 residues. This chain's CDR3 is CASRGGATNEKLFF. For the CDR3, the DNA is TGCGCCAGCAGGGGCGGTGCAACTAATGAAAAACTGTTTTTT.

This clonotype was detected a few times. The chain links TRBV10-3 to TRBJ2-1, with 10 bases that match TRBD2. The CDR3 has 15 residues. CDR1 ENHRY and CDR2 SYGVKD come from the germline V gene. V lost 5 bases to trimming and J lost 4 bases; unmatched junction nucleotides: 5. Here the CDR3 DNA reads TGTGCCATCAGTACAAGCGGGGGGGTTTACAATGAGCAGTTCTTC. Translation: CAISTSGGVYNEQFF.

This clonotype was seen more than once but under ten times. The chain carries TRBV5-1 and TRBJ2-1; D is possibly TRBD1 (6 bases). V was trimmed by 4 bases and J by 3 bases, leaving 14 bases between them. The CDR3 contains 15 residues. Per germline, CDR1 SGHRS and CDR2 YFSETQ. The CDR3 region has the DNA TGCGCCAGCAGCCCCGATGGACAGAACTACAATGAGCAGTTCTTC. It yields the protein CASSPDGQNYNEQFF.

There are a few counts of this clonotype. The chain uses TRBV5-1 and TRBJ1-2; tentatively, D is TRBD1 (5 bases). Trimming left V 4 bases short and J 0 bases short, with 10 bases between. CDR3 size: 14 residues. Per the germline V gene, CDR1 is SGHRS and CDR2 is YFSETQ. CDR3 amino acids: CASSETVANYGYTF. The CDR3 coding sequence is TGCGCCAGCAGCGAGACAGTAGCTAACTATGGCTACACCTTC.

The chain employs TRBV10-3 and TRBJ2-7; TRBD2 matches at 11 bases. The CDR3 is made up of 15 amino acids. CDR1 ENHRY and CDR2 SYGVKD come from the germline V gene. After removal of 5 bases from V and 6 bases from J, the junction contained 9 bases not matched to a gene. The CDR3 region is CAISLSGRAGGEQYF. Here the CDR3 DNA reads TGTGCCATCAGTCTTAGCGGGAGGGCCGGTGGCGAGCAGTACTTC.